These 18 T cell receptor beta chains came from one sample sequenced in a study of blood T cell repertoires in COVID-19. TCRdb's table, derived via immunoSEQ multiplex PCR, lists solely in-frame clones and lacks some. The sample gives around 120,000 clones, roughly nine tenths of which show up once; approximately 8% is in the top ten. Source material: peripheral blood. The receptors were sampled from a man between 65 and 79 years old who had recovered from COVID-19.

The chain uses TRBV18 and TRBJ2-3; 8 bases match TRBD1. V trimming: 3 bases; J trimming: 3 bases; junction bases outside the gene matches: 5. CDR1 KGHSH and CDR2 LQKENI come from the germline V gene. CDR3 length: 15 residues. This CDR3 is CASSPSDRGTDTQYF. The CDR3, as DNA: TGTGCCAGCTCACCTTCCGACAGGGGAACAGATACGCAGTATTTT.

This chain uses TRBV7-9 with TRBJ2-1; 7 nucleotides align to TRBD1. The CDR3 spans 15 residues. V was clipped by 1 base and J by 5 bases; unmatched bases: 5. Germline values: CDR1 SEHNR, CDR2 FQNEAQ (reference sequence). The CDR3, as DNA: TGTGCCAGCAGCTTAGGGCAGGGGGTCCACAATGAGCAGTTCTTC. Its translation is CASSLGQGVHNEQFF. Variable domain in full (rest from reference TRBV7-9 and TRBJ2-1): DTGVSQNPRHKITKRGQNVTFRCDPISEHNRLYWYRQTLGQGPEFLTYFQNEAQLEKSRLLSDRFSAERPKGSFSTLEIQRTEQGDSAMYLCASSLGQGVHNEQFFGPGTRLTVL.

This chain joins TRBV5-1 and TRBJ2-7; 9 bases align to TRBD2. After removal of 1 base from V and 0 bases from J, the junction contained 8 bases not matched to a gene. Looked up from germline, CDR1 is SGHRS and CDR2 is YFSETQ. The CDR3 loop spans 17 amino acids. CDR3 loop: CASSLWGLAGSSYEQYF. The CDR3 DNA sequence: TGCGCCAGCAGCTTGTGGGGCCTAGCGGGAAGCTCCTACGAGCAGTACTTC.

The gene calls are TRBV28 and TRBJ2-5; D is undetermined. The CDR3 spans 12 residues. V was pared by 6 bases and J by 2 bases, with 7 bases between. CDR1 is MDHEN, CDR2 SYDVKM, per germline. CDR3 sequence reads: CASRSIQETQYF. In DNA form, the CDR3 reads TGTGCCAGCAGATCTATACAAGAGACCCAGTACTTC.

V and J are TRBV6-5 and TRBJ2-5, with a weak D call TRBD1 (5 bases). Germline assignment: CDR1 MNHEY and CDR2 SVGAGI. V was pared by 10 bases and J by 0 bases, with 9 bases between. The CDR3 has 12 residues. The CDR3 spells CAITQDQETQYF. The CDR3 DNA reads as TGTGCCATAACACAGGACCAAGAGACCCAGTACTTC.

This sequence joins TRBV10-3 and TRBJ1-5; no reliable D call. Germline V CDR1 and CDR2: ENHRY, SYGVKD. The ends were cut back, 3 bases at V and 7 bases at J, with 19 bases in the middle. The CDR3 spans 16 residues. CDR3 in DNA: TGTGCCATCAGTGACCGCGACCTAGGAGGGAGCCAGCCCCAGCATTTT. This codes for CAISDRDLGGSQPQHF.

The chain combines TRBV2 with TRBJ1-2, with D unresolved. The CDR3 runs to 12 residues. Germline CDR1 reads SNHLY; CDR2 reads FYNNEI. Trimming took off 7 bases at V and 4 bases at J, with 10 bases between the two ends. Written as DNA, the CDR3 is TGTGCCAGCAAACCGGTACGCTATGGCTACACCTTC. It encodes CASKPVRYGYTF.

V usage is TRBV5-1 and J usage is TRBJ2-7, with TRBD2 matching over 11 bases. This CDR3 has 18 amino acids. The ends lost 4 bases at V and 0 bases at J; junction bases unmatched: 12. Germline V gene data show CDR1 as SGHRS and CDR2 as YFSETQ. CDR3: CASSPQGRLAGSSYEQYF. CDR3 nucleotide sequence: TGCGCCAGCAGCCCGCAGGGTAGACTAGCGGGAAGCTCCTACGAGCAGTACTTC.

The J gene is TRBJ2-1, the V gene TRBV9; D gene uncertain. Between the trimmed V and J ends, which lost 2 bases and 2 bases, there was a span of 8 bases. Germline CDR1 is SGDLS and CDR2 is YYNGEE. The CDR3 has 14 residues. The CDR3 here is CASSVAGPYNEQFF. The CDR3 coding sequence is TGTGCCAGCAGCGTGGCAGGCCCCTACAATGAGCAGTTCTTC.

In its sample, this clone was seen a few times. The chain carries TRBV6-6 and TRBJ1-5; 7 bases match TRBD1. V gave up 6 bases and J gave up 7 bases; unmatched junction bases: 12. Germline V CDR1 and CDR2: MNHNY, SVGAGI (reference sequence). The CDR3 length is 15 residues. Written as DNA, the CDR3 is TGTGCCAGCAGAATCGGCCGACAGGGCGGGCAGCCCCAGCATTTT. This codes for CASRIGRQGGQPQHF.

V and J are TRBV4-1 and TRBJ2-7, with D perhaps matching TRBD2 (5 bases). V was cut by 0 bases and J by 6 bases, with 15 bases left in between. The CDR3 contains 15 residues. CDR1 and CDR2 (germline): MGHRA, YSYEKL. The CDR3 region has the DNA TGCGCCAGCAGCCAAGATCAAAGGACTCTGGGCGAGCAGTACTTC. Protein product: CASSQDQRTLGEQYF.

This clone has just one count. The chain links TRBV6-2 or TRBV6-3 to TRBJ2-3; D gene ambiguous. Germline-derived CDR1 and CDR2 are MNHEY and SVGEGT. Trimming shortened V by 0 bases and J by 0 bases, and 7 bases separated the two germline ends. CDR3 size: 15 residues. The DNA of the CDR3 is TGTGCCAGCAGTTACTCTGAAGCTAGCACAGATACGCAGTATTTT. Its translation is CASSYSEASTDTQYF.

CDR3 sequence reads: CASSYLDIQYF. CDR3 bases: TGTGCCAGCAGTTACTTAGACATTCAGTACTTC. V is TRBV6-2 or TRBV6-3 and J is TRBJ2-4; D gene unclear. The V gene lost 1 base and the J gene lost 8 bases, with 3 bases spanning the gap. The CDR3 contains 11 residues. The germline V gene has CDR1 MNHEY and CDR2 SVGEGT.

This clone was observed a single time. The chain combines TRBV24-1 with TRBJ1-2; tentatively, D is TRBD1 (5 bases). Germline assignment: CDR1 KGHDR and CDR2 SFDVKD. The ends were cut back, 3 bases at V and 4 bases at J, with 11 bases in the middle. This CDR3 region has 14 residues. CDR3 in amino acids: CATSDPGLGYGYTF. The DNA of the CDR3 is TGTGCCACCAGTGATCCAGGGTTGGGCTATGGCTACACCTTC.

The V call is TRBV5-1, the J call TRBJ1-6; D might be TRBD1 (5 bases). The ends were cut back, 4 bases at V and 9 bases at J, with 23 bases in the middle. The CDR3 totals 17 residues. Looked up from germline, CDR1 is SGHRS and CDR2 is YFSETQ. CDR3 amino acids: CASSPRAGQASFSPLHF. The CDR3 coding sequence is TGCGCCAGCAGCCCACGAGCAGGGCAGGCATCGTTTTCACCCCTCCACTTT.

The chain couples TRBV7-7 to TRBJ2-7, with TRBD1 as a possible D gene (5 bases). CDR1 is SSHAT, CDR2 FNYEAQ, per germline (reference sequence). V lost 5 bases to trimming and J lost 7 bases, with 21 bases between them. The CDR3 is 15 amino acids. The CDR3: CASSKGVGQSEEQYF. CDR3 nucleotide sequence: TGTGCCAGCAGCAAAGGAGTGGGGCAGTCCGAGGAGCAGTACTTC.

J is TRBJ2-1 and V is TRBV2, with 7 positions matching TRBD1. The CDR3 has 15 amino acids. Looked up from germline, CDR1 is SNHLY and CDR2 is FYNNEI. V shed 6 bases and J 2 bases; nucleotides not matched to a gene: 7. The CDR3 sequence: CASSLRQGTYNEQFF. In DNA form, the CDR3 reads TGTGCCAGCAGCCTCAGACAGGGAACCTACAATGAGCAGTTCTTC. Combining the CDR3 with reference TRBV2 and TRBJ2-1 gives the whole variable domain EPEVTQTPSHQVTQMGQEVILRCVPISNHLYFYWYRQILGQKVEFLVSFYNNEISEKSEIFDDQFSVERPDGSNFTLKIRSTKLEDSAMYFCASSLRQGTYNEQFFGPGTRLTVL.

This clone was seen once. This chain joins TRBV28 and TRBJ1-5, with a possible D match to TRBD1 (5 bases). The CDR3 is made up of 12 amino acids. Looked up from germline, CDR1 is MDHEN and CDR2 is SYDVKM. V lost 9 bases, J lost 5 bases, and 11 bases lay in between. CDR3 region: CASRTPDQPQHF. As DNA, the CDR3 is TGTGCCAGTCGGACACCGGATCAGCCCCAGCATTTT.